These 28 T cell receptor beta chains share one sample of origin, sequenced in a study of T cells after somatic rescue of genetic block (dated by TCRdb to 2019 to 2021). The library was made by the immunoSEQ multiplex PCR assay. This immuneACCESS table, as held by TCRdb, lists in-frame sequences with V and J called but not all clones. Of the missing ones, under half trace to an unresolved V gene in checked studies; the others have no known cause. The sample table shows approximately 70,000 clones, and roughly 90% are seen once. Of the sample, less than 3.5% falls within the top ten clones. The sequenced sample was peripheral blood mononuclear cells (PBMCs). The receptor source for this set is a man in his thirties or forties.

This rearrangement joins TRBV10-3 to TRBJ2-1, with 7 bases that match TRBD2. The germline V gene encodes CDR1 ENHRY and CDR2 SYGVKD. The J segment lost 7 bases and the V segment lost 2 bases, leaving 11 bases of the junction unmatched. The CDR3 has 16 residues. The CDR3 coding sequence is TGTGCCATCAGTGAGCCTCGGGGCGGGGGTGGTAATGAGCAGTTCTTC. It translates to CAISEPRGGGGNEQFF.

The V gene is TRBV9, the J gene TRBJ1-5; TRBD1 matches at 10 bases. This CDR3 is 13 amino acids long. V dropped 5 bases and J dropped 7; count of bases not matched to a gene: 3. CDR1 is SGDLS, CDR2 YYNGEE, per germline. The CDR3 sequence is CASRRDRGQPQHF. In DNA, the CDR3 is TGTGCCAGCAGGAGGGACAGGGGCCAGCCCCAGCATTTT. Full variable domain (outside the CDR3, taken from reference TRBV9 and TRBJ1-5): DSGVTQTPKHLITATGQRVTLRCSPRSGDLSVYWYQQSLDQGLQFLIQYYNGEERAKGNILERFSAQQFPDLHSELNLSSLELGDSALYFCASRRDRGQPQHFGDGTRLSIL.

This clone has only a few counts. The rearrangement uses TRBV11-2 and TRBJ1-2; tentatively, D is TRBD1 (6 bases). Germline assignment: CDR1 SGHAT and CDR2 FQNNGV. The CDR3 covers 15 residues. The V gene lost 5 bases and the J gene lost 8 bases, with 21 bases spanning the gap. The CDR3 reads CASSPSGQSSGGYTF. The DNA of the CDR3 is TGTGCCAGCAGCCCGTCAGGACAGTCAAGCGGAGGCTACACCTTC. Supplemented by reference TRBV11-2 and TRBJ1-2, the full variable domain reads EAGVAQSPRYKIIEKRQSVAFWCNPISGHATLYWYQQILGQGPKLLIQFQNNGVVDDSQLPKDRFSAERLKGVDSTLKIQPAKLEDSAVYLCASSPSGQSSGGYTFGSGTRLTVV.

J is TRBJ1-1 and V is TRBV14; possibly TRBD1 for D (5 bases). The CDR3 spans 14 residues. Germline CDR1 and CDR2: SGHDN and FVKESK. The V and J ends lost 4 bases and 4 bases respectively, with 13 bases between them. CDR3 nucleotides: TGTGCCAGCAGCCCCCGTTGGGGCTCCACTGAAGCTTTCTTT. Protein: CASSPRWGSTEAFF.

V gene TRBV2 combines with J gene TRBJ2-2; no clear D. This CDR3 has 15 amino acids. The V gene lost 1 base and the J gene lost 6 bases, with 12 bases spanning the gap. From germline, CDR1 is SNHLY and CDR2 FYNNEI. CDR3 sequence: CASSEVPPLAGELFF. For the CDR3, the DNA is TGTGCCAGCAGTGAAGTTCCACCCCTCGCCGGGGAGCTGTTTTTT.

This clone has just a few counts. Other DNA sequences in the sample encode the same CDR3. The CDR3 nucleotides read TGTGCCAGCTCGGGGCAGGGAAGCAATCAGCCCCAGCATTTT. It translates to CASSGQGSNQPQHF. The chain couples TRBV18 to TRBJ1-5, with D perhaps matching TRBD1 (5 bases). Looked up from germline, CDR1 is KGHSH and CDR2 is LQKENI. The CDR3 has 14 amino acids. V lost 6 bases to trimming and J lost 1 base, with 10 bases between them.

The chain is built from TRBV2 and TRBJ2-7, with 7 bases fitting TRBD1. The CDR3 contains 15 residues. CDR1 SNHLY and CDR2 FYNNEI come from the germline V gene. Trimming at V came to 0 bases and at J to 6 bases, leaving 8 bases not matched to a gene. In DNA, the CDR3 is TGTGCCAGCAGTGAAGCGACAGGGAGAACGGGCGAGCAGTACTTC. Its protein product is CASSEATGRTGEQYF. Full variable domain (outside the CDR3, taken from reference TRBV2 and TRBJ2-7): EPEVTQTPSHQVTQMGQEVILRCVPISNHLYFYWYRQILGQKVEFLVSFYNNEISEKSEIFDDQFSVERPDGSNFTLKIRSTKLEDSAMYFCASSEATGRTGEQYFGPGTRLTVT.

The CDR3 sequence is CATSSRGNSPLHF. The DNA for the CDR3 is TGTGCCACCAGCAGCCGGGGTAATTCACCCCTCCACTTT. The chain joins TRBV15 to TRBJ1-6; no clear D gene. V lost 3 bases, J lost 6 bases, and 6 bases lay in between. The CDR3 contains 13 residues. CDR1 and CDR2 from the germline V gene are LNHNV and YYDKDF (reference sequence).

This sequence joins TRBV5-6 and TRBJ2-1; the D gene is possibly TRBD1 (5 bases). The CDR3 length is 13 residues. Germline CDR1 SGHDT, CDR2 YYEEEE. Trimming removed 1 base at V and 7 bases at J, with 9 bases between. The CDR3 bases are TGTGCCAGCAGCTTGTGGCAGGGAAATGAGCAGTTCTTC. This translates into CASSLWQGNEQFF. Looking up the rest from reference TRBV5-6 and TRBJ2-1 gives the full variable domain: DAGVTQSPTHLIKTRGQQVTLRCSPKSGHDTVSWYQQALGQGPQFIFQYYEEEERQRGNFPDRFSGHQFPNYSSELNVNALLLGDSALYLCASSLWQGNEQFFGPGTRLTVL.

This chain connects TRBV4-1 to TRBJ2-7; D may be TRBD2 (6 bases). Germline V gene lookup returns CDR1 MGHRA and CDR2 YSYEKL. Trimming took 4 bases from V and 1 from J, leaving 17 bases between them. The CDR3 loop spans 16 amino acids. CDR3 in DNA: TGCGCCAGCAGCCCCTCGATAGGGGAGGTTTCCTACGAGCAGTACTTC. Protein sequence: CASSPSIGEVSYEQYF.

This clone was seen only once. The rearrangement links TRBV7-9 to TRBJ1-2, with 7 bases identical to TRBD1. Germline V gene sequence: CDR1 SEHNR, CDR2 FQNEAQ (reference sequence). J was trimmed by 10 bases and V by 1 base; bases with no gene match: 6. This CDR3 comprises 13 residues. The CDR3 coding sequence is TGTGCCAGCAGCTTAGAGGCAGGGGGGGACTACACCTTC. Its protein product is CASSLEAGGDYTF.

The chain joins TRBV7-9 to TRBJ1-2; TRBD1 matches 9 bases. Germline V gene sequence: CDR1 SEHNR, CDR2 FQNEAQ (reference sequence). V trimming: 1 base; J trimming: 9 bases; junction bases outside the gene matches: 12. The CDR3 totals 16 residues. CDR3 loop: CASSLGRIDRGKSYTF. CDR3 nucleotides: TGTGCCAGCAGCTTAGGCCGAATCGACAGGGGGAAGAGCTACACCTTC.

This sequence joins TRBV5-1 and TRBJ2-5, with TRBD2 matching over 15 bases. V trimming: 4 bases; J trimming: 5 bases; junction bases outside the gene matches: 6. CDR3 length equals 16 residues. CDR1 and CDR2 (germline): SGHRS, YFSETQ. This CDR3 reads CASSKGTSGGMETQYF. In DNA, the CDR3 is TGCGCCAGCAGCAAAGGGACTAGCGGGGGGATGGAGACCCAGTACTTC.

J is TRBJ2-1 and V is TRBV9; 7 bases are shared with TRBD1. This CDR3 contains 15 residues. Germline V gene sequence: CDR1 SGDLS, CDR2 YYNGEE. J gave up 8 bases and V 1 base, and 9 bases lay outside the gene matches. CDR3: CASSVRAGGWDEQFF. In DNA, the CDR3 is TGTGCCAGCAGCGTACGGGCAGGGGGTTGGGATGAGCAGTTCTTC.

This sequence joins TRBV25-1 and TRBJ1-2; unclear D gene. This CDR3 spans 11 amino acids. V was clipped by 5 bases and J by 4 bases, with 5 bases between them. From germline, CDR1 is MGHDK and CDR2 SYGVNS. CDR3 nucleotide sequence: TGTGCCAGCAGTTTTGGCTATGGCTACACCTTC. Its protein is CASSFGYGYTF.

The chain couples TRBV11-2 to TRBJ2-5; the D gene is possibly TRBD1 (6 bases). V was pared by 1 base and J by 7 bases, with 13 bases between. The V gene's germline CDR1 is SGHAT and CDR2 FQNNGV. The CDR3 is made up of 14 amino acids. CDR3 sequence: CASSLGAGVGTQYF. For the CDR3, the DNA is TGTGCCAGCAGCTTAGGGGCAGGGGTTGGGACCCAGTACTTC. The full variable domain, in which reference TRBV11-2 and TRBJ2-5 provide the parts outside the CDR3, is EAGVAQSPRYKIIEKRQSVAFWCNPISGHATLYWYQQILGQGPKLLIQFQNNGVVDDSQLPKDRFSAERLKGVDSTLKIQPAKLEDSAVYLCASSLGAGVGTQYFGPGTRLLVL.

This chain uses TRBV4-1 with TRBJ2-7; 10 nucleotides align to TRBD1. After removal of 4 bases from V and 4 bases from J, the junction contained 4 bases not matched to a gene. The germline V gene has CDR1 MGHRA and CDR2 YSYEKL. The CDR3 has 14 amino acids. The CDR3 loop is CASSPGTGDYEQYF. Here the CDR3 DNA reads TGCGCCAGCAGCCCAGGGACAGGGGATTACGAGCAGTACTTC.

The rearrangement links TRBV7-2 to TRBJ2-7; no definite D call. Germline V gene data show CDR1 as SGHTA and CDR2 as FQGNSA. V lost 2 bases and J 6 bases, leaving 8 bases between the germline ends. The CDR3 runs to 12 residues. The chain's CDR3 is CASSLYSGEQYF. In nucleotides, the CDR3 is TGTGCCAGCAGCTTATACTCGGGCGAGCAGTACTTC.

In the case of this clone: At one end, the junction sequence differs from germline, possibly due to a read error. The chain uses TRBV14 and TRBJ2-1, with D possibly being TRBD2 (7 bases). CDR1 is SGHDN, CDR2 FVKESK, per germline. The CDR3 length is 18 residues. DNA for the CDR3: TGTGCCTGCAGTTCGAGGTGGGGCGGGGGCCTTTCCTACAATGAGCAGTTCTTC. This encodes CACSSRWGGGLSYNEQFF. The full variable domain, its missing parts supplied by reference TRBV14 and TRBJ2-1, is EAGVTQFPSHSVIEKGQTVTLRCDPISGHDNLYWYRRVMGKEIKFLLHFVKESKQDESGMPNNRFLAERTGGTYSTLKVQPAELEDSGVYFCACSSRWGGGLSYNEQFFGPGTRLTVL.

This chain joins TRBV7-2 and TRBJ2-7; D is perhaps TRBD2 (5 bases). This CDR3 contains 14 residues. Germline V gene lookup returns CDR1 SGHTA and CDR2 FQGNSA. Between the trimmed V and J ends, which lost 4 bases and 2 bases, there was a span of 12 bases. In DNA form, the CDR3 reads TGTGCCAGCAGCTCCGCGGGCCGCGCCTACGAGCAGTACTTC. The encoded protein is CASSSAGRAYEQYF.

This clone was seen once. The CDR3 reads CASTSPASAYEQYF. CDR3 nucleotide sequence: TGTGCCAGCACCTCCCCGGCTAGTGCCTACGAGCAGTACTTC. V and J are TRBV7-9 and TRBJ2-7, with D hard to call. Germline values: CDR1 SEHNR, CDR2 FQNEAQ (reference sequence). Trimming removed 7 bases from V and 2 bases from J, with 15 bases in between. The CDR3 sequence is 14 residues long.

This sequence joins TRBV5-4 and TRBJ2-1; D is possibly TRBD1 or TRBD2 (6 bases each). Between the trimmed V and J ends, which lost 0 bases and 10 bases, there was a span of 14 bases. This CDR3 contains 14 residues. From germline, CDR1 is SGHNT and CDR2 YYREEE (reference sequence). The CDR3 protein is CASSLGGAVQEQFF. As DNA, the CDR3 is TGTGCCAGCAGCTTGGGGGGGGCCGTTCAGGAGCAGTTCTTC.

The rearrangement joins TRBV7-8 to TRBJ1-2; no reliable D call. Trimming took off 1 base at V and 10 bases at J, with 10 bases between the two ends. This CDR3 is 12 amino acids long. The germline CDR1 and CDR2 sequences are SGHVS and FQNEAQ. DNA of the CDR3: TGTGCCAGCAGCTTAGGTTTTCGCGACTACACCTTC. This sequence encodes CASSLGFRDYTF.

For this clone: Other DNA sequences in this sample translate to the same CDR3. CDR3 nucleotide sequence: TGTGCCAGCAGCCGCACAGATACGCAGTATTTT. This encodes CASSRTDTQYF. The chain combines TRBV11-2 with TRBJ2-3, with D hard to call. The CDR3 runs to 11 residues. CDR1 and CDR2 from the germline V gene are SGHAT and FQNNGV. The V end lost 5 bases, the J end lost 1 base, and 1 base lay between the germline ends.

J is TRBJ2-7 and V is TRBV28; 7 nucleotides line up with TRBD1. This CDR3 contains 13 residues. Looked up from germline, CDR1 is MDHEN and CDR2 is SYDVKM. V shed 6 bases and J 3 bases; nucleotides not matched to a gene: 5. The CDR3 DNA sequence: TGTGCCAGCAGGGGGACAGCTGTCTACGAGCAGTACTTC. Translating it yields CASRGTAVYEQYF.

This rearrangement joins TRBV9 to TRBJ1-2; no clear D. Per the germline V gene, CDR1 is SGDLS and CDR2 is YYNGEE. The CDR3 contains 14 residues. Deletions cut 0 bases from V and 7 bases from J, with 13 bases between. In nucleotides, the CDR3 is TGTGCCAGCAGCGTAGCTATCGTGGCGGGTGGCTACACCTTC. Its protein is CASSVAIVAGGYTF.

The V and J genes are TRBV5-4 and TRBJ1-4; possible D gene TRBD1, 6 bases. The CDR3 covers 15 residues. Trimming took off 4 bases at V and 6 bases at J, with 16 bases between the two ends. CDR1 is SGHNT, CDR2 YYREEE, per germline (reference sequence). CDR3 nucleotides: TGTGCCAGCAGCAGTGGGGGGCAGGGAGATGAAAAACTGTTTTTT. Translating it yields CASSSGGQGDEKLFF.

This clone has only a few counts. V gene TRBV9 combines with J gene TRBJ2-3; 7 bases line up with TRBD2. V lost 4 bases to trimming and J lost 10 bases; unmatched junction nucleotides: 9. The CDR3 covers 13 residues. Germline V gives CDR1 SGDLS, CDR2 YYNGEE. This CDR3 reads CASSLSGGSAQYF. As DNA, the CDR3 is TGTGCCAGCAGCCTCTCGGGGGGTAGTGCGCAGTATTTT.